The present T cell receptor (beta chain) was sequenced within a study of Graves' ophthalmopathy and Graves' hyperthyroidism. This clonotype was detected many times. The antigen remains undetermined. Germline CDR1 and CDR2: DFQATT and SNEGSKA (reference sequence). The CDR3 is 14 residues long. Unmatched junction bases numbered 10, after V lost 6 bases and J lost 4 bases. The authors defined stable hyperthyroidism as no ophthalmopathy within 18 months of follow-up. The authors amplified TCR beta CDR3 regions from RNA transcripts. Investigators did first-round RT-PCR with HTBI primers, then second-round multiplex PCR. Via MiXCR, TCRdb re-called the multiplex PCR reads, giving one row per CDR3 protein. The repertoire consists of some 350,000 distinct CDR3 sequences, with approximately 18% occurring once and the leading ten covering 2.4%. Study results and limitations: Sensitivity of about 70% and specificity of about 72% were achieved by the model that predicted ophthalmopathy progression.

The specimen sequenced was peripheral blood. This chain joins TRBV20-1 and TRBJ2-5; 8 bases align to TRBD2. The sequence was collected from an adult woman with stable Graves' hyperthyroidism. The CDR3 region has the DNA TGCAGTGCCCCCGGGACTAGGGGTCGAGAGACCCAGTACTTC. It yields the protein CSAPGTRGRETQYF.